The rows below give T cell receptor beta chains drawn from one sample of a study of cytomegalovirus exposure and HLA in healthy donors. Data came from immunoSEQ multiplex PCR; TCRdb stores just in-frame clones and leaves some out. The sample yields roughly 200,000 clones, approximately 70% seen once. The sample taken for sequencing was PBMCs. The receptors come from a woman aged 25 to 39 in good health and CMV-seronegative. Both conserved end residues are part of each CDR3. Each record gives: V gene, clone size, D gene, J gene, CDR3 protein, CDR3 DNA. The D gene is left open where the match is weak. Size tells how often a clone was seen (once, few, many) or the class of an expanded clone, and some rows leave it out.

>TRBV4-3|few|TRBD1|TRBJ1-1
CASSRGPGQGNEAFF
TGCGCCAGCAGCCGAGGCCCTGGACAGGGGAATGAAGCTTTCTTT
>TRBV7-3|NA|TRBD2|TRBJ2-1
CASSMGGLATYEQFF
TGTGCCAGCAGCATGGGGGGACTAGCAACGTATGAGCAGTTCTTC
>TRBV6-1|NA|TRBD1|TRBJ1-6
CASGRDRGGSPLHF
TGTGCCAGCGGACGGGACAGGGGTGGCTCACCCCTCCACTTT
>TRBV27|NA|NA|TRBJ2-3
CASSLLGVDTQYF
TGTGCCAGCAGTTTACTCGGAGTAGATACGCAGTATTTT
>TRBV7-2|NA|TRBD1|TRBJ1-1
CASSDYRGTEAFF
TGTGCCAGCAGCGATTACAGGGGCACTGAAGCTTTCTTT
>TRBV12-5|NA|NA|TRBJ2-2
CASGQGANTGELFF
TGTGCTAGTGGACAGGGTGCGAACACCGGGGAGCTGTTTTTT
>TRBV19|NA|TRBD1|TRBJ1-1
CASTLGGQINTEAFF
TGTGCCAGTACCCTTGGGGGACAGATTAACACTGAAGCTTTCTTT
>TRBV6-1|NA|TRBD1|TRBJ1-2
CASSLTGIYGYTF
TGTGCCAGCAGCCTGACAGGGATCTATGGCTACACCTTC
>TRBV7-9|NA|TRBD2|TRBJ2-1
CASSLGERGGAGNEQFF
TGTGCCAGCAGCTTAGGAGAGCGCGGGGGGGCGGGCAATGAGCAGTTCTTC
>TRBV7-8|NA|TRBD1|TRBJ2-7
CASSIFGTGDYEQYF
TGTGCCAGCAGCATCTTCGGGACAGGAGACTACGAGCAGTACTTC
>TRBV7-2|few|TRBD1|TRBJ2-5
CASSLTPRQGRETQYF
TGTGCCAGCAGCTTAACCCCCCGACAGGGAAGAGAGACCCAGTACTTC
>TRBV5-1|NA|NA|TRBJ2-6
CASSLTTGANVLTF
TGCGCCAGCAGCTTGACAACTGGGGCCAACGTCCTGACTTTC
>TRBV6-1|NA|NA|TRBJ2-5
CASSEVLPRETQYF
TGTGCCAGCAGTGAGGTCCTACCTCGAGAGACCCAGTACTTC
>TRBV2|NA|NA|TRBJ2-7
CASSTPGGVGYEQYF
TGTGCCAGCAGCACACCCGGCGGGGTGGGATACGAGCAGTACTTC
>TRBV4-2|NA|NA|TRBJ1-2
CASSQGSGVQDYGYTF
TGTGCCAGCAGCCAAGGATCGGGGGTGCAGGACTATGGCTACACCTTC
>TRBV19|few|NA|TRBJ1-5
CASSIKFRNILDYYSNQPQHF
TGTGCCAGTAGTATAAAGTTTAGGAACATTTTGGACTATTATAGCAATCAGCCCCAGCATTTT
>TRBV4-1|NA|NA|TRBJ1-4
CASSRLRVEKLFF
TGCGCCAGCAGCCGGTTGAGGGTTGAAAAACTGTTTTTT
>TRBV5-4|once|TRBD2|TRBJ2-5
CASSPRLAGGMETQYF
TGTGCCAGCAGCCCCAGACTAGCGGGAGGGATGGAGACCCAGTACTTC
>TRBV7-3|NA|TRBD1|TRBJ1-2
CASSLQGSYGYTF
TGTGCCAGCAGCCTACAGGGGTCCTATGGCTACACCTTC
>TRBV7-9|NA|NA|TRBJ2-7
CASSLVGRGGYEQYF
TGTGCCAGCAGCTTAGTAGGGAGAGGGGGTTACGAGCAGTACTTC
>TRBV4-1|NA|TRBD1|TRBJ1-2
CASRENRGIGGYTF
TGCGCCAGCAGGGAAAACAGGGGGATTGGAGGCTACACCTTC
>TRBV5-1|NA|NA|TRBJ2-7
CASSLRSAEVGSYEQYF
TGCGCCAGCAGCTTGAGGTCAGCGGAGGTGGGGTCCTACGAGCAGTACTTC
>TRBV19|NA|NA|TRBJ2-1
CASSPQQTINEQFF
TGTGCCAGTAGTCCCCAACAGACTATCAATGAGCAGTTCTTC
>TRBV7-9|few|TRBD2|TRBJ2-1
CASSFTSGGPSGNEQFF
TGTGCCAGCAGCTTTACTAGCGGGGGACCCTCGGGGAATGAGCAGTTCTTC
>TRBV11-3|NA|TRBD1|TRBJ2-2
CASRPRTGLNTGELFF
TGTGCCAGCAGACCTAGGACAGGACTGAACACCGGGGAGCTGTTTTTT
>TRBV7-2|NA|NA|TRBJ2-7
CASSLVNYEQYF
TGTGCCAGCAGCTTAGTCAACTACGAGCAGTACTTC
>TRBV7-9|NA|NA|TRBJ2-3
CASSSETGLGTDTQYF
TGTGCCAGCAGCTCCGAAACAGGGTTGGGCACAGATACGCAGTATTTT
>TRBV6-5|NA|TRBD2|TRBJ2-1
CASVSGGSYNEQFF
TGTGCCAGCGTTAGCGGGGGGTCCTACAATGAGCAGTTCTTC
>TRBV30|NA|NA|TRBJ1-4
CAWRGAGTLVF
TGTGCCTGGAGGGGGGCCGGGACCTTGGTTTTT
>TRBV11-2|NA|TRBD1|TRBJ2-3
CASSSGTGSTDTQYF
TGTGCCAGCAGCTCGGGGACAGGGTCAACAGATACGCAGTATTTT
>TRBV7-2|NA|NA|TRBJ2-1
CASRRGQNSYNEQFF
TGTGCCAGCAGGCGAGGACAGAACTCCTACAATGAGCAGTTCTTC
>TRBV7-8|NA|TRBD2|TRBJ2-1
CASSSYTSGGNDNEQFF
TGTGCCAGCAGCTCGTACACTAGCGGGGGGAACGACAATGAGCAGTTCTTC
>TRBV7-6|NA|TRBD2|TRBJ2-5
CASSFTGTIQETQYF
TGTGCCAGCAGCTTCACCGGGACTATACAAGAGACCCAGTACTTC
>TRBV2|NA|TRBD1|TRBJ2-7
CASSGQGGGEQYF
TGTGCCAGCAGCGGACAGGGTGGCGGCGAGCAGTACTTC
>TRBV7-6|NA|TRBD1|TRBJ1-5
CASSSDRGRGNQPQHF
TGTGCCAGCAGCTCGGACAGGGGCCGGGGGAATCAGCCCCAGCATTTT
>TRBV5-1|NA|NA|TRBJ2-1
CASSLQGLNEQFF
TGCGCCAGCAGCTTGCAGGGGCTGAATGAGCAGTTCTTC
>TRBV7-2|NA|TRBD1|TRBJ1-2
CASSSGGLHFYGYTF
TGTGCCAGCAGCTCAGGGGGTCTCCACTTCTATGGCTACACCTTC
>TRBV5-1|NA|NA|TRBJ2-5
CASSTGQRWTQETQYF
TGCGCCAGCAGCACCGGACAGCGGTGGACACAAGAGACCCAGTACTTC
>TRBV5-5|NA|TRBD1|TRBJ1-2
CASSILGTGENYGYTF
TGTGCCAGCAGCATCCTAGGGACAGGGGAAAACTATGGCTACACCTTC
>TRBV19|once|TRBD2|TRBJ2-5
CASSPLFPGLAGVDKVETQYF
TGTGCCAGTAGTCCCCTTTTCCCGGGACTAGCGGGAGTTGACAAGGTAGAGACCCAGTACTTC
>TRBV9|once|TRBD2|TRBJ2-5
CASSPRGGQETQYF
TGTGCCAGCAGCCCGCGGGGGGGTCAAGAGACCCAGTACTTC
>TRBV6-6|NA|NA|TRBJ2-7
CASGGLSHEQYF
TGTGCCAGCGGGGGCCTTTCCCACGAGCAGTACTTC
>TRBV5-6|NA|TRBD2|TRBJ2-1
CASSLEDWTSIHGEQFF
TGTGCCAGCAGCTTGGAAGACTGGACTAGCATTCATGGTGAGCAGTTCTTC
>TRBV9|NA|TRBD2|TRBJ2-3
CASSVGASGSIGDTQYF
TGTGCCAGCAGTGTAGGGGCTAGCGGGAGTATAGGGGATACGCAGTATTTT
>TRBV18|few|TRBD2|TRBJ2-3
CASSRGTSGGTSTDTQYF
TGTGCCAGCTCACGCGGGACTAGCGGGGGTACGAGCACAGATACGCAGTATTTT
>TRBV18|NA|TRBD1|TRBJ1-2
CASSPPRGRGANYGYTF
TGTGCCAGCTCACCACCAAGGGGGCGCGGGGCTAACTATGGCTACACCTTC
>TRBV6-5|once|TRBD1|TRBJ2-7
CASSYRRTGGKYEQYF
TGTGCCAGCAGTTACCGTAGGACAGGGGGCAAATACGAGCAGTACTTC
>TRBV7-8|NA|NA|TRBJ2-7
CASSRTTEQYF
TGTGCCAGCAGCCGGACAACCGAGCAGTACTTC
>TRBV5-4|NA|TRBD1|TRBJ1-3
CASSSTIWTGDRGNTIYF
TGTGCCAGCAGCTCCACCATATGGACAGGGGATCGTGGAAACACCATATATTTT
>TRBV10-3|NA|NA|TRBJ2-7
CAISESSGLGEQYF
TGTGCCATCAGTGAATCGTCGGGGTTAGGGGAGCAGTACTTC